Included here is one T cell receptor beta chain sequence, with context. This clone was seen more than once but under ten times. Its antigen has not been determined. Base quality data are lacking; no much larger clone is found one base away. The germline V gene encodes CDR1 MGHDK and CDR2 SYGVNS. V has 7 bases trimmed and J has 6 bases trimmed; junction bases matching no gene number 5. Spanning cysteine to phenylalanine, the CDR3 consists of 13 amino acids. Only the CDR3 DNA is retained, 39 bases long and in frame from the first base. The data were taken from a study of CD8+ T cells in alopecia areata (dated by TCRdb to 2016 to 2019). In the study overall: Treated patients were enrolled in an open-label pilot trial of oral tofacitinib, 5 to 10 mg twice daily, for moderate-to-severe alopecia areata. Scalp clonality was compared among normal scalp (n=4), patchy alopecia areata scalp (n=8), and alopecia totalis/universalis scalp (n=8). TCRbeta CDR3 regions were amplified by immunoSEQ multiplex PCR using 35 Vbeta forward and 13 Jbeta reverse primers. On the human side, TCRbeta sequencing was run on scalp tissue and on sorted CD4+ and CD8+ peripheral blood T cells from healthy controls and from alopecia areata patients with either patchy or totalis/universalis disease. The RNA source kit depended on sample type: the PAXgene miRNA kit for fixed scalp, the miRNeasy kit for PBMCs, and the RNeasy kit for mouse skin. Biopsies were taken from tofacitinib-treated patients at baseline and at 4 and 24 weeks of treatment, and a later scalp biopsy was taken in several of the tofacitinib-treated patients. Tofacitinib was given for 6 to 18 months, followed by 6 months of follow-up off drug to assess delayed response and recurrence. The study used high-throughput TCRbeta sequencing to examine T cell clonal expansion in alopecia areata, in both the C3H/HeJ mouse model and human patients.

Study-wide conclusions, independent of this receptor: Shared TCR sequences between patients were less evident than in mice, which may be partly attributable to HLA diversity in the patient population. Higher clonality and more expanded CD8+ clones were observed in lesional scalp than in normal scalp, particularly in alopecia totalis/universalis, a finding suggestive of antigenic drive. Unlike mouse skin, where gammadelta T cells dominate, normal human skin contains resident alphabeta T cells that get sequenced too, which complicates analysis of the scalp TCR repertoire.

Library creation used the immunoSEQ multiplex PCR assay. For TCR sequencing, RNA was extracted from every sample and reverse transcribed into cDNA to serve as template. First-strand cDNA was synthesized with SuperScript III using a 2:1 mix of oligo-dT and random hexamers. A synthetic immune receptor repertoire was used to gauge amplification bias, and whatever bias remained was removed computationally. As for the original processing: Raw reads were preprocessed for error removal, and CDR3 was defined according to IMGT conventions as running from the conserved cysteine to phenylalanine. Clonality was computed as 1 minus the Shannon entropy, with the entropy normalized by log2 of the number of productive unique TCRs. CD4 or CD8 identity of scalp clones was inferred by cross-referencing scalp TCRbeta sequences with sorted blood CD4 and CD8 repertoires. TCRdb's version of the immuneACCESS table is confined to in-frame rearrangements and falls short of the full clone set. An unresolved V gene accounts for under half of the shortfall where checked; the remainder is of unknown origin. That table is the source of V, J and clone size, and D and trimming were worked out from the DNA. Counted in this sample were about 130,000 clones; more than 40% of them appeared once. The leading ten clones occupy 18% of the sample.

The time point label, as the study defines it: baseline before oral tofacitinib. From alopecia areata patients, peripheral blood was collected along with lesional scalp punch biopsies. PBMCs were isolated by density centrifugation and stained for CD3, CD4 and CD8, and CD4+ and CD8+ T cells were sorted on a FACSAria. This material consisted of CD8+ T cells sorted from blood, taken at week 0. This receptor was obtained from a human donor with alopecia areata. The chain is assembled from TRBV25-1 and TRBJ1-4, and TRBD1 aligns with 7 junction nucleotides. The CDR3 region: CASTDREDEKLFF. The base sequence is TGTGCCAGCACCGACAGGGAAGATGAAAAACTGTTTTTT.